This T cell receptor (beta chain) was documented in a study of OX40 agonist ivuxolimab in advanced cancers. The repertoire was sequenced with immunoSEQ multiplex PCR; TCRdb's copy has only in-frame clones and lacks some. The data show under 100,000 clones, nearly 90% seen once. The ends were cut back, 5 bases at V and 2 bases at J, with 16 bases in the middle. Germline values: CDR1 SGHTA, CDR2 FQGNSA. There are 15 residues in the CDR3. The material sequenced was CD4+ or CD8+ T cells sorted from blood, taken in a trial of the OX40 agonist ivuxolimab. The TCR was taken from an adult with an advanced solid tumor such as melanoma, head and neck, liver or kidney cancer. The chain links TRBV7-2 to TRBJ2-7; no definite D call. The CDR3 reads CASSPVVYPPYEQYF. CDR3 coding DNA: TGTGCCAGCAGCCCCGTCGTCTACCCCCCCTACGAGCAGTACTTC. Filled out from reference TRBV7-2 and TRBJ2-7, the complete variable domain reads GAGVSQSPSNKVTEKGKDVELRCDPISGHTALYWYRQSLGQGLEFLIYFQGNSAPDKSGLPSDRFSAERTGGSVSTLTIQRTQQEDSAVYLCASSPVVYPPYEQYFGPGTRLTVT.